This T cell receptor (beta chain) was found in a study of T cells after yellow fever vaccination. Study-level findings and limits: Peaking on day 5 versus 15, the secondary response was faster but weaker. Highly abundant clonotypes carried over from the bulk population could end up in FACS-sorted repertoires as contaminants.

For this clonotype: Its target is unknown.

As TCR cDNA was made by 5'RACE template switching, a universal primer site and UMIs were added. TCRdb passed the 5' RACE reads through MiXCR, listing each CDR3 protein once. The data show hundreds of thousands of distinct CDR3 sequences, roughly 14% seen once. This CDR3 is 14 amino acids long. Germline V lookup: CDR1 SGHTA, CDR2 FQGNSA. Between the trimmed V and J ends, which lost 5 bases and 6 bases, there was a span of 14 bases. The chain has TRBV7-2 and TRBJ2-1, with D unresolved. The material sequenced was PBMCs, taken on the day of the yellow fever booster vaccination. The sequence was obtained from a man aged 25-45 years who received the YFV17D yellow fever vaccine. CDR3 loop: CASSGPPRFNEQFF. The CDR3 coding sequence is TGTGCCAGCAGCGGCCCGCCTAGGTTCAATGAGCAGTTCTTC.